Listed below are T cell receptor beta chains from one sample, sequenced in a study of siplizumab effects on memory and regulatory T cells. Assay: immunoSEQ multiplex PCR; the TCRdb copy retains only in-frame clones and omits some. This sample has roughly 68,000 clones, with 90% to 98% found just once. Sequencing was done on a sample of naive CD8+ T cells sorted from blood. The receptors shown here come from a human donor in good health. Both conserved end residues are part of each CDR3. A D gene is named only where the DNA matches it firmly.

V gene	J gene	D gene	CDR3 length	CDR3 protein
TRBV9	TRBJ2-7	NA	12	CASSEGGYEQYF
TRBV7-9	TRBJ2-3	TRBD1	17	CASSSTGTGGRADTQYF
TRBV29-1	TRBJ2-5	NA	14	CSVEPRDTGETQYF
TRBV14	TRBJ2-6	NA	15	CASSLPTAGANVLTF
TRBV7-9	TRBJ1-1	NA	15	CASSSSRVGGTEAFF
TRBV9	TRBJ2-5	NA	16	CASSVYGTEYQETQYF
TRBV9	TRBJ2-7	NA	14	CASSMGGSGYEQYF
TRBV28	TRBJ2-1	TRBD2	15	CASSLVAGGDNEQFF
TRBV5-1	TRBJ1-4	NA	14	CASSLGQSNEKLFF
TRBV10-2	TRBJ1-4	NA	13	CAISAATNEKLFF
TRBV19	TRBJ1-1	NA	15	CASSIGPGFNTEAFF
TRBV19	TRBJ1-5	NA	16	CASSILSMTVDQPQHF
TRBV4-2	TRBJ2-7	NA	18	CASSQDLVRAQLTYEQYF
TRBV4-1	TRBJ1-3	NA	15	CASSQDEGTGNTIYF